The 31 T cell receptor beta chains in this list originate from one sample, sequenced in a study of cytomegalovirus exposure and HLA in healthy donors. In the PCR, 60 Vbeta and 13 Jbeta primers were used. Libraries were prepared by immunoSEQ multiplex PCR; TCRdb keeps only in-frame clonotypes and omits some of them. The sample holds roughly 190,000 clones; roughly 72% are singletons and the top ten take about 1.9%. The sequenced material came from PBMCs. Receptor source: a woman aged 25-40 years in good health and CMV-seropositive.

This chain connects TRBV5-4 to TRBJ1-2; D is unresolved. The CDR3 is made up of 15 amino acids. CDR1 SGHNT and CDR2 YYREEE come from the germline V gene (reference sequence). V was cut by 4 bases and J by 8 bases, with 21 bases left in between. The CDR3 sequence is CASSIPWAGSHGYTF. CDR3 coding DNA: TGTGCCAGCAGCATACCCTGGGCGGGGAGTCACGGCTACACCTTC.

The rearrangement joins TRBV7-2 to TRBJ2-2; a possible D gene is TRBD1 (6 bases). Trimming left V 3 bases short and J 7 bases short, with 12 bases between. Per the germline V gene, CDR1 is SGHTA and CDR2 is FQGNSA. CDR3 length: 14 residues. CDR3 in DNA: TGTGCCAGCAGCTTTGGAGGACAGAACGGGGAGCTGTTTTTT. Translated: CASSFGGQNGELFF. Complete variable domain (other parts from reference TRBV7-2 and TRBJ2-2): GAGVSQSPSNKVTEKGKDVELRCDPISGHTALYWYRQSLGQGLEFLIYFQGNSAPDKSGLPSDRFSAERTGGSVSTLTIQRTQQEDSAVYLCASSFGGQNGELFFGEGSRLTVL.

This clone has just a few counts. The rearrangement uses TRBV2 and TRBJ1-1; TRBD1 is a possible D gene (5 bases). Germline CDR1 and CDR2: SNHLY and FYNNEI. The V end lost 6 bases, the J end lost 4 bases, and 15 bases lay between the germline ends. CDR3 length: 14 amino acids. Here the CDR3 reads CASRYSGRSTEAFF. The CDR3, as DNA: TGTGCCAGCAGATATTCAGGGCGAAGCACTGAAGCTTTCTTT.

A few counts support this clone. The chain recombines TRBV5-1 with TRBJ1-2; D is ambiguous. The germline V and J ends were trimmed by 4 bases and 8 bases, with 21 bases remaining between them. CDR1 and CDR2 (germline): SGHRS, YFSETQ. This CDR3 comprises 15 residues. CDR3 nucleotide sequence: TGCGCCAGCAGCGATGACTACCGGGTCTTCCGCGGCTACACCTTC. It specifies CASSDDYRVFRGYTF.

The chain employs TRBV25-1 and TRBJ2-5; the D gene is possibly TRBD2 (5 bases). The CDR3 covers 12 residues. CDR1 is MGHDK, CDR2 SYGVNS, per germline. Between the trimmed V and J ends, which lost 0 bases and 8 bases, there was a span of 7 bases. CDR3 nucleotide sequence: TGTGCCAGCAGTGAATATGGAGGAACCCAGTACTTC. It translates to CASSEYGGTQYF. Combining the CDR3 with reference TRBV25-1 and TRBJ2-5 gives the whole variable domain EADIYQTPRYLVIGTGKKITLECSQTMGHDKMYWYQQDPGMELHLIHYSYGVNSTEKGDLSSESTVSRIRTEHFPLTLESARPSHTSQYLCASSEYGGTQYFGPGTRLLVL.

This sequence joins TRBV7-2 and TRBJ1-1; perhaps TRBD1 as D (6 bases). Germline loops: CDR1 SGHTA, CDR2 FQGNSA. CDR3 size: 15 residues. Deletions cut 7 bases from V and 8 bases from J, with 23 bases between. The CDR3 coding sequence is TGTGCCAGCACCCTCAAACACCTGAGTGGGGGCGAAGCTTTCTTT. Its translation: CASTLKHLSGGEAFF.

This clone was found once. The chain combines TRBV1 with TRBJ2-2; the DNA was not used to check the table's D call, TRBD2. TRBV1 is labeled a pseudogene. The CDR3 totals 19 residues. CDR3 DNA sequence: TGCACCAGCAGCCTCCCTGGGACTAGCGGGAGATGCGGGACCGGGGAGCTGTTTTTT. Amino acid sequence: CTSSLPGTSGRCGTGELFF.

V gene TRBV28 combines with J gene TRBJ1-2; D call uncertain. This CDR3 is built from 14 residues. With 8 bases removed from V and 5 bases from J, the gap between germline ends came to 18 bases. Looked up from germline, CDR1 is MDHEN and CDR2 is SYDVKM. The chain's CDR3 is CASLYGPHRYGYTF. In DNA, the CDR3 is TGTGCCAGCTTGTATGGGCCACATCGGTATGGCTACACCTTC.

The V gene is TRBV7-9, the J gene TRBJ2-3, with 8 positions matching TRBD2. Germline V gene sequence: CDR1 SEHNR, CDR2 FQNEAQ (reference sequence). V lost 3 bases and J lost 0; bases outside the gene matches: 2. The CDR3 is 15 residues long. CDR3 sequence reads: CASSFGGGSTDTQYF. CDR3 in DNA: TGTGCCAGCAGCTTCGGGGGGGGAAGCACAGATACGCAGTATTTT.

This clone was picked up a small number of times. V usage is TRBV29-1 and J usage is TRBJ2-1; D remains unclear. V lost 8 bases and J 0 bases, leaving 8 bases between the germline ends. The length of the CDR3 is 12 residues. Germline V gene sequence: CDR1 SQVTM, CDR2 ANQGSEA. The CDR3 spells CSYSLSYNEQFF. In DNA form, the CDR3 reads TGCAGCTACAGTCTCTCCTACAATGAGCAGTTCTTC.

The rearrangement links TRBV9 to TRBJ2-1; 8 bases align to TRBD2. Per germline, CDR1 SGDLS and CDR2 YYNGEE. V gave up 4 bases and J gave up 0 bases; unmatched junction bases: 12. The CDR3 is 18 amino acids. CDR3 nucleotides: TGTGCCAGCAGCTCCCCGAAGGTAGCGGGGTTCTCCTACAATGAGCAGTTCTTC. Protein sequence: CASSSPKVAGFSYNEQFF.

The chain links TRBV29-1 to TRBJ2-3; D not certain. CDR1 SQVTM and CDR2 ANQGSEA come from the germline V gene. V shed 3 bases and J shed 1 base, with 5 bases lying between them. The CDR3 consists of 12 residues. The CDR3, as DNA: TGCAGCGTTGATCCGGGCACAGATACGCAGTATTTT. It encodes CSVDPGTDTQYF.

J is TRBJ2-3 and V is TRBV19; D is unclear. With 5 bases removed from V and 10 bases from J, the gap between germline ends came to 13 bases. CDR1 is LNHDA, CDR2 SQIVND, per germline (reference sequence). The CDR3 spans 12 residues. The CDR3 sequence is CASSVGLGAQYF. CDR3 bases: TGTGCCAGTAGTGTGGGCCTCGGCGCGCAGTATTTT.

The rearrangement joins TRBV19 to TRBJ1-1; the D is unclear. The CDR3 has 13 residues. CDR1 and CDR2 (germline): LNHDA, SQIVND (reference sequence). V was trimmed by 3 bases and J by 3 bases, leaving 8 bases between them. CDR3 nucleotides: TGTGCCAGTAGTATCAGTCCCCACACTGAAGCTTTCTTT. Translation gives CASSISPHTEAFF.

This CDR3 is CALGTGQGYTF. The CDR3 nucleotides read TGTGCCCTTGGGACAGGGCAAGGCTACACCTTC. The rearrangement uses TRBV2 and TRBJ1-2, with TRBD1 matching 9 bases. Germline V gene data show CDR1 as SNHLY and CDR2 as FYNNEI. With V trimmed by 11 bases and J by 8 bases, 6 bases remained unmatched. The CDR3 extends over 11 amino acids.

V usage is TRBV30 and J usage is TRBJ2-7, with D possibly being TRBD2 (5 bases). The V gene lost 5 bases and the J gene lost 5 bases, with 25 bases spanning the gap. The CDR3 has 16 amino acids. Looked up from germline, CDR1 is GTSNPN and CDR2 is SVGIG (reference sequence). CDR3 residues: CAWGEDLAGLQHEQYF. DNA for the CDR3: TGTGCCTGGGGTGAGGATCTAGCAGGCCTTCAACACGAGCAGTACTTC.

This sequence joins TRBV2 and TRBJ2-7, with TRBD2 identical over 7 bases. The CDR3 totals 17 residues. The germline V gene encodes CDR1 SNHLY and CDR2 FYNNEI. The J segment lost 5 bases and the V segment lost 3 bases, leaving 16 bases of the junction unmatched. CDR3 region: CASSEATGPGGVHEQYF. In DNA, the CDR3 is TGTGCCAGCAGTGAGGCGACCGGGCCTGGGGGGGTCCACGAGCAGTACTTC.

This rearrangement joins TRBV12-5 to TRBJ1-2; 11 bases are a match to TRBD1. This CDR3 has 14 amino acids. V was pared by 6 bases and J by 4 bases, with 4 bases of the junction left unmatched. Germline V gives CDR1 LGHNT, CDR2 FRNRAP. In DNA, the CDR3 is TGTGCTAGTGGACCGGGACAGGGGGGCTATGGCTACACCTTC. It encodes CASGPGQGGYGYTF.

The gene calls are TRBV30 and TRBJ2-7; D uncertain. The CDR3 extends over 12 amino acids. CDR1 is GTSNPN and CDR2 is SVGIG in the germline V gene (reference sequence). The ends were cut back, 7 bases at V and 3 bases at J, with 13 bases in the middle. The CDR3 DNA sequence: TGTGCCTTACGAGAAGATAACTACGAGCAGTACTTC. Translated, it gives CALREDNYEQYF.

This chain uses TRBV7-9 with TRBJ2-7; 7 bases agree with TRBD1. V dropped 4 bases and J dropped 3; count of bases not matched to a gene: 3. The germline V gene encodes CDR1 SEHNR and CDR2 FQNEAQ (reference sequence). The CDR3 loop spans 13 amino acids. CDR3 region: CASSYDRDYEQYF. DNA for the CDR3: TGTGCCAGCAGCTACGACAGGGACTACGAGCAGTACTTC.

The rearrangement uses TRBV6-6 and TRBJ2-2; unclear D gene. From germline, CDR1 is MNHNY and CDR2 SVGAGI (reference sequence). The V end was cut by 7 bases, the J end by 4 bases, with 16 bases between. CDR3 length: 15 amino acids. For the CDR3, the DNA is TGTGCCAGCACCCCTCTTTCGTCGGGCACCGGGGAGCTGTTTTTT. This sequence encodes CASTPLSSGTGELFF.

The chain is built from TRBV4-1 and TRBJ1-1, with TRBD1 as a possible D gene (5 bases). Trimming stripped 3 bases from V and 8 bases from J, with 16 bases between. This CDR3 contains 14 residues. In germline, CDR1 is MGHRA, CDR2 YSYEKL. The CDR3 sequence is CASSQRRGVEEAFF. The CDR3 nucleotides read TGCGCCAGCAGCCAGCGTAGGGGTGTAGAAGAAGCTTTCTTT.

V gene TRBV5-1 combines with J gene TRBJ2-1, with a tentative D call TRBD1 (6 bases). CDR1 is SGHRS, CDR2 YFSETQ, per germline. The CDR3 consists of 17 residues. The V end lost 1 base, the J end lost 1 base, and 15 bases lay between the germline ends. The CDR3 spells CASSLSQGMSSYNEQFF. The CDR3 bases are TGCGCCAGCAGCTTGTCACAGGGAATGTCGTCCTACAATGAGCAGTTCTTC.

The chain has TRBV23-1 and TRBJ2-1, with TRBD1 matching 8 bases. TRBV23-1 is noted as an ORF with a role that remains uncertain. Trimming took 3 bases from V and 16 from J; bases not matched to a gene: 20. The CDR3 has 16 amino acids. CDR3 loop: CASSQSLRGGQGMGFF. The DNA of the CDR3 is TGCGCCAGCAGTCAGTCGCTAAGGGGCGGACAGGGCATGGGATTCTTC.

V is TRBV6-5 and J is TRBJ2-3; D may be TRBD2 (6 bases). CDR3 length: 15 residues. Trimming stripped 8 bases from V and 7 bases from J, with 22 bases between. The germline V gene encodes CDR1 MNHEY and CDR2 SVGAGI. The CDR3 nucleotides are TGTGCCAGCTCTTCAGTCCGGGACTCCCGGAATACGCAGTATTTT. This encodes CASSSVRDSRNTQYF.

As DNA, the CDR3 is TGTGCCAGCTCACTCCGACAGGGGAGAGAAAAACTGTTTTTT. Protein sequence: CASSLRQGREKLFF. The gene calls are TRBV18 and TRBJ1-4, with 8 positions matching TRBD1. V was pared by 4 bases and J by 8 bases, with 6 bases of the junction left unmatched. The CDR3 has 14 residues. The germline V gene encodes CDR1 KGHSH and CDR2 LQKENI.

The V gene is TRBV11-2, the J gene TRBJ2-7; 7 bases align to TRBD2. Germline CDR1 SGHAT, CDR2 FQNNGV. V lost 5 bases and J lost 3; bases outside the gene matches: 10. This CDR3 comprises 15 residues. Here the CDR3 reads CASSPLGSGFYEQYF. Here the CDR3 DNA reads TGTGCCAGCAGCCCCCTGGGTAGCGGGTTCTACGAGCAGTACTTC.

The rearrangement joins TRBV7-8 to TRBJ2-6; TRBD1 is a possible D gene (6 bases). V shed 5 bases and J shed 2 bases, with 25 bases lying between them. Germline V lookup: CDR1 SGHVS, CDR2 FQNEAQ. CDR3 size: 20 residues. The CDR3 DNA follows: TGTGCCAGCAGCCATACTTCCCTCGTGACAGGTTCTACTGGGGCCAACGTCCTGACTTTC. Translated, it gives CASSHTSLVTGSTGANVLTF.

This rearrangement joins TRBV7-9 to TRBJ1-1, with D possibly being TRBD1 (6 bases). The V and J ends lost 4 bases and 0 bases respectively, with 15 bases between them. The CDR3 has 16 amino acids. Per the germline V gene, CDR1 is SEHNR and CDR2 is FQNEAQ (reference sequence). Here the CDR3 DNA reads TGTGCCAGCAGCTACGGACAGCGAGATATGAACACTGAAGCTTTCTTT. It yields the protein CASSYGQRDMNTEAFF.

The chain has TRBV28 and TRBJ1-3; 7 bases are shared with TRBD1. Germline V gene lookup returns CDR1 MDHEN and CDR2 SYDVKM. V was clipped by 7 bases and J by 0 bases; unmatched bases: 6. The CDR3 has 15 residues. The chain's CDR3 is CASIPGGPSGNTIYF. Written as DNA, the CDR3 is TGTGCCAGCATTCCAGGGGGACCCTCTGGAAACACCATATATTTT. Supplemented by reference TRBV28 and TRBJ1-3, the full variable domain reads DVKVTQSSRYLVKRTGEKVFLECVQDMDHENMFWYRQDPGLGLRLIYFSYDVKMKEKGDIPEGYSVSREKKERFSLILESASTNQTSMYLCASIPGGPSGNTIYFGEGSWLTVV.

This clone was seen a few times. CDR3 loop: CASSFEYEQYF. The CDR3 region has the DNA TGCGCCAGCAGCTTCGAGTACGAGCAGTACTTC. The chain has TRBV5-1 and TRBJ2-7; D gene uncertain. Trimming pared 2 bases from V and 4 bases from J, leaving 4 bases between. Per germline, CDR1 SGHRS and CDR2 YFSETQ. The CDR3 is made up of 11 amino acids.